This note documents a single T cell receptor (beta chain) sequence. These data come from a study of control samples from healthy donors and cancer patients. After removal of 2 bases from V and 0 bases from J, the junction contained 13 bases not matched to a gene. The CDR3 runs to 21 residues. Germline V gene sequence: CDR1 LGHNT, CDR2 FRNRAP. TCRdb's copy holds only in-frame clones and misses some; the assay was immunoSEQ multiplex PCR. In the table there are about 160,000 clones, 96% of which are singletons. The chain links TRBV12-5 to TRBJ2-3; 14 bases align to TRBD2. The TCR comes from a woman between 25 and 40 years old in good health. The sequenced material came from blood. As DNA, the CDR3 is TGTGCTAGTGGTTTGCAACCACTCGGACTAGCGGGGGGATCTAGCACAGATACGCAGTATTTT. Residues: CASGLQPLGLAGGSSTDTQYF.